Listed below are T cell receptor beta chains from one sample, sequenced in a study of T cell changes during pregnancy in multiple sclerosis. Assay: immunoSEQ multiplex PCR; the TCRdb copy retains only in-frame clones and omits some. Here the sample spans over 55,000 clones, around 94% being singletons. This sample comprised CD8+ T cells from peripheral blood mononuclear cells, obtained in the third trimester of pregnancy. These receptors came from a female donor with multiple sclerosis, enrolled in a pregnancy study. CDR3s include the opening cysteine and the closing phenylalanine or tryptophan. Each record gives: V gene, J gene, clone size, D gene, CDR3 protein, CDR3 DNA. A D gene is named only where the DNA matches it firmly. Clone size is stated in some rows and not others, as once, few, many or a class when expanded.

>TRBV10-3|TRBJ2-7|NA|TRBD1
CAISAGGQAGHEQYF
TGTGCCATCAGTGCCGGTGGACAGGCCGGTCACGAGCAGTACTTC
>TRBV19|TRBJ1-1|NA|NA
CASSISDNGYTEAFF
TGTGCCAGTAGTATCTCGGACAACGGATACACTGAAGCTTTCTTT
>TRBV27|TRBJ2-7|NA|TRBD1
CASSLSPGTGWGEQYF
TGTGCCAGCAGTTTATCCCCAGGGACAGGGTGGGGCGAGCAGTACTTC
>TRBV27|TRBJ2-1|NA|TRBD1
CASRYQTGSGLEQFF
TGTGCCAGCAGATATCAGACAGGGAGTGGTCTTGAGCAGTTCTTC
>TRBV11-2|TRBJ1-1|NA|NA
CASHGGVITEAFF
TGTGCCAGTCATGGGGGCGTTATCACTGAAGCTTTCTTT
>TRBV9|TRBJ2-1|once|TRBD2
CASSVVRTSGPLSYNEQFF
TGTGCCAGCAGCGTAGTTAGGACTAGCGGACCCCTCTCCTACAATGAGCAGTTCTTC
>TRBV13|TRBJ2-1|once|NA
CASSYVDGSSYNEQFF
TGTGCCAGCAGCTACGTTGACGGGAGCTCCTACAATGAGCAGTTCTTC
>TRBV7-9|TRBJ2-7|NA|NA
CASSPADFTSYEQYF
TGTGCCAGCAGCCCCGCGGACTTTACCTCCTACGAGCAGTACTTC
>TRBV27|TRBJ2-1|once|NA
CASSPDSSYNEQFF
TGTGCCAGCAGTCCTGATAGCTCCTACAATGAGCAGTTCTTC
>TRBV5-1|TRBJ2-1|NA|TRBD2
CASSSLAGPEVEQFF
TGCGCCAGCAGCTCCTTAGCGGGACCTGAGGTTGAGCAGTTCTTC
>TRBV1|TRBJ2-4|NA|NA
CTSSSCGQKNIQYF
TGCACCAGCAGCTCTTGTGGACAGAAAAACATTCAGTACTTC
>TRBV4-1|TRBJ2-7|NA|NA
CASSQVNSDASDEQYF
TGCGCCAGCAGCCAAGTGAACAGTGACGCCAGTGACGAGCAGTACTTC
>TRBV6-5|TRBJ2-7|once|NA
CASSYSQITYEQYF
TGTGCCAGCAGTTACTCTCAGATTACCTACGAGCAGTACTTC
>TRBV7-9|TRBJ2-7|NA|TRBD2
CASTRLGGLALSYEQYF
TGTGCCAGCACCCGCCTAGGGGGACTAGCGCTTTCCTACGAGCAGTACTTC
>TRBV11-2|TRBJ2-7|NA|TRBD2
CASSFSGRVHYEQYF
TGTGCCAGCAGCTTTTCCGGGAGGGTTCACTACGAGCAGTACTTC
>TRBV28|TRBJ1-5|NA|NA
CASSFLPPNQPQHF
TGTGCCAGCAGTTTTCTTCCCCCCAATCAGCCCCAGCATTTT
>TRBV5-6|TRBJ1-1|NA|NA
CASSLLGGLAEAFF
TGTGCCAGCAGCTTGCTAGGGGGTCTAGCTGAAGCTTTCTTT
>TRBV30|TRBJ2-7|NA|TRBD1
CAWSPDRVNGYEQYF
TGTGCCTGGAGCCCCGACAGGGTAAATGGCTACGAGCAGTACTTC
>TRBV9|TRBJ2-1|NA|TRBD2
CASSVGGSPGNEQFF
TGTGCCAGCAGCGTCGGCGGGAGCCCCGGGAATGAGCAGTTCTTC
>TRBV30|TRBJ2-5|NA|TRBD2
CAWTRLLGSGSVGETQYF
TGTGCCTGGACCAGGCTCTTAGGTAGCGGGAGCGTTGGGGAGACCCAGTACTTC
>TRBV7-6|TRBJ2-7|NA|TRBD2
CASSPSAGVSYEQYF
TGTGCCAGCAGCCCCTCAGCGGGAGTGTCCTACGAGCAGTACTTC
>TRBV6-5|TRBJ2-1|NA|NA
CASSSQGYEQFF
TGTGCCAGCAGTTCTCAGGGGTATGAGCAGTTCTTC
>TRBV5-3|TRBJ2-7|NA|TRBD2
CARSRTAGGGYEQYF
TGTGCCAGAAGCAGAACAGCGGGAGGCGGATACGAGCAGTACTTC
>TRBV7-9|TRBJ1-4|NA|TRBD1
CASSSRDRDVMPEKLFF
TGTGCCAGCAGCTCCCGGGACAGGGACGTCATGCCTGAAAAACTGTTTTTT
>TRBV5-1|TRBJ2-7|NA|NA
CASSLVRGLSDEQYF
TGCGCCAGCAGCTTGGTTCGGGGATTGTCCGACGAGCAGTACTTC
>TRBV5-1|TRBJ1-4|once|TRBD1
CASSYGQGATNEKLFF
TGCGCCAGCAGCTACGGACAGGGGGCAACTAATGAAAAACTGTTTTTT
>TRBV30|TRBJ2-5|NA|TRBD2
CAWGTGTSGQTQYF
TGTGCCTGGGGAACCGGGACTAGCGGGCAGACCCAGTACTTC
>TRBV4-1|TRBJ2-7|NA|TRBD2
CASSQTSGRREQYF
TGCGCCAGCAGCCAGACTAGCGGGAGACGCGAGCAGTACTTC
>TRBV5-1|TRBJ1-3|NA|TRBD1
CASSEGTGPGNTIYF
TGCGCCAGCAGCGAGGGGACAGGGCCTGGAAACACCATATATTTT
>TRBV5-6|TRBJ2-7|NA|NA
CASSEPRGPYEQYF
TGTGCCAGCAGCGAGCCCCGGGGTCCCTACGAGCAGTACTTC
>TRBV19|TRBJ2-7|NA|NA
CASSIVQGNEQYF
TGTGCCAGTAGTATAGTTCAGGGAAACGAGCAGTACTTC